Described below is a single T cell receptor beta chain sequence and its context. This clone was detected a few times. Its antigen remains unidentified. There are no base qualities to consult, and no much larger clone falls within one base. Library generation was performed with the immunoSEQ multiplex PCR assay. For the multiplex PCR, a mixture combining 60 forward primers for TCR Vbeta segments and 13 reverse primers for TCR Jbeta segments was used. A multiplex PCR assay on genomic DNA amplified the CDR3 region of rearranged TCR beta genes. The amplified TCR beta libraries were sequenced on the Illumina HiSeq System as 87-base-pair reads. In the source study's methods: A later analysis tallied 80 million to 95 million unique TCR beta chains across the 666 repertoires, and around 10 million of those chains were shared by two or more donors. To remove PCR and sequencing errors, raw reads were error-corrected and collapsed into unique sequences using a nearest-neighbor algorithm that merged closely related sequences. Alignment of CDR3 sequences to IMGT reference sequences was used to assign V, D and J gene segments. Each retained sequence needed at least a six-nucleotide match to both a V gene segment and a J gene segment. A rearrangement was called productive if the CDR3 had no stop codons and remained in frame with V and J, and every other rearrangement was called non-productive. Following IMGT convention, CDR3 was defined as the stretch from the second conserved V-encoded cysteine up to the conserved J-encoded phenylalanine. The earlier analysis of fewer than 700 of the donors excluded sequences that lacked an unambiguous match to a single V gene segment. In an earlier analysis of around 600 of the donors, V segments were called functional above 56.7% productive rearrangements and were called segregating when the between-donor standard deviation exceeded 5%. A statistical classification framework was developed to diagnose cytomegalovirus status using the catalog of TCR beta chain sequences. A later analysis assigned V and J genes by comparing TCR nucleotide sequences with IMGT/GENE-DB human TR gene sequences. A later analysis assigned CDR3 sequences and most-parsimonious VDJ recombination scenarios with the TCRdist pipeline. In a later analysis, each TCR beta chain was defined by its CDR3 amino acid sequence together with its V-gene family, and reads without a unique V-gene family were excluded. A later analysis removed 592 highly shared, low-generation-probability nucleotide sequences to deal with suspected cross-contamination and a sequencing artifact. In a later analysis, a clonal expansion index for each public chain was calculated from normalized within-repertoire ranks of inferred template counts. Generation probabilities in a later analysis came from a VDJ recombination model fitted to out-of-frame rearrangements, and those results were checked against IGoR. In a later analysis, TCR-TCR, TCR-HLA and TCR-CMV co-occurrence was scored with hypergeometric tests, and a repertoire-size bias correction was applied to TCR pairs. To estimate false discovery rates, a later analysis permuted the HLA or CMV assignments 20 times. A later analysis grouped co-occurring TCRs with DBSCAN, adding TCRdist sequence similarity when clustering within HLA-allele-positive subsets. Repertoires with fewer than 30,000 or more than 120,000 public chains, plus five repertoires with anomalous nucleotide sharing, were excluded from co-occurrence clustering. TCRdb stores this immuneACCESS table with in-frame sequences only. Part of the clones is absent; in the studies checked, under half of the shortfall reflects unresolved V genes, and no reason is known for the rest. The V and J calls and clone size were taken over from that table, and D and trimming were inferred from the DNA. This sample comprises around 93,000 clones, 82% of them detected only once. The ten largest clonotypes hold around 3.2% of the sample.

This sample was taken from a study of cytomegalovirus exposure and HLA in healthy donors (dated by TCRdb to about 2017). The study in broad terms: In an earlier analysis of 587 of the donors, about 260 Gb of sequence data and some 120 million unique TCR beta sequences from 180 million or so T cells were reported. Donor age, sex, ethnicity and CMV serostatus were collected together with the repertoire data. Using immunosequencing, the study profiled T cell repertoires from fewer than 700 subjects and related those repertoires to cytomegalovirus serostatus. An early release covering 550 to 700 HLA-typed donors comprised about 300 gigabases of sequencing data and tens of millions of unique TCR sequences. Typing coverage differed by locus: A, B, C, DRB1 and DQB1 were typed in roughly 620-630 donors, DQA1 in 500 to 550, DPA1 in approximately 600, and DPB1 in approximately 450. Among the roughly 400 genotyped donors, around 81% belonged to the genetic ancestry cluster associated with self-reported Caucasian donors. Every discovery cohort repertoire had been produced on one sequencing platform. In a later analysis, previously published TCR beta repertoires from roughly 710 donors were re-analyzed and high-resolution HLA genotyping was added so that TCR occurrence patterns could be studied. An earlier analysis of approximately 500 of the donors applied high-throughput TCR beta sequencing to assess whether each TCR beta V gene segment acted as functional or pseudogenic. The study was designed to test whether signatures of past pathogen exposure could be identified by cataloging public T cell receptors. A later genetic analysis took genome-wide SNP genotypes for about 55% of the 666 donors and used that subset as a discovery cohort. Both class I and class II loci were covered by HLA typing, at four-digit resolution. The later analysis used no new phenotypic data to find candidate immune exposures, relying instead on TCR beta sequences and their occurrence across donors. On average, around 230,000 unique TCR beta nucleotide sequences were sequenced per donor among a few hundred genotyped donors of the cohort, with roughly 18% of those sequences being non-productive. To predict cytomegalovirus infection status, the study combined high-throughput TCR immunosequencing, statistical association of individual TCRs with disease status, and machine learning. A handful of DR-DQ haplotypes were handled as single units for association and clustering because linkage in the cohort was strong. Along with the roughly 670-subject first cohort, a separate validation cohort of over a hundred different subjects was used. What the work shows at the level of the full study, not this receptor alone: A further reported finding was that TCR beta sequences accurately predicted the HLA-A and HLA-B alleles for most subjects in the first cohort. In a later analysis, HLA-associated TCR beta chains were found to be more clonally expanded and to have lower generation probabilities than equally common non-associated chains. A later analysis found that most CMV-associated TCR beta chains appeared HLA-restricted, with HLA associations seemingly driven largely by CMV exposure. Some IMGT-functional V segments, including TRBV6-2 and TRBV6-3, could not be told apart with the 87-base-pair reads, so those segments were excluded. Most TCR sequences were observed very rarely across donors, whereas some public TCRs were present in many individuals. When HLA alleles, especially DR and DQ, strongly co-occurred, attributing TCR associations to individual alleles was difficult. A few of the identified cytomegalovirus-associated TCR beta chains were confirmed in vitro to be specific for cytomegalovirus antigens. In a later analysis, several top co-occurrence clusters were reported to appear linked to parvovirus B19, influenza, CMV and Epstein-Barr virus. Presence/absence analyses assumed roughly uniform sequencing depth across donors, an assumption that may not hold. Specific HLA alleles were associated with 15,000 to 20,000 TCR beta sequences at a false discovery rate of 0.05 in a later analysis. HLA typing was unavailable for some donors at each locus, so association tests used only the typed subset. For the cohort, immune exposure information was limited to CMV serostatus. The authors suggested that the approach could potentially be generalized to other disease states and immunological phenotypes. The cohort was sequenced for TCR beta chains only, and without alpha or paired-chain data the features that could be detected were limited. A later genetic analysis associated a missense DCLRE1C variant with V-gene and J-gene trimming of TCR beta chains, and an independent cohort replicated the association. Correlated functional status among segregating V segments might reflect linkage disequilibrium, but an unknown experimental factor could not be ruled out. Some 16 rarely observed V segments, including chromosome 9 orphons, were excluded from the earlier analysis of almost 600 of the donors because counts were too low. According to a later analysis, TCR association rates differed among HLA loci, with DRB1 alleles showing the most associated TCRs and HLA-C alleles showing the fewest. Broadly in line with IMGT annotations, most TCR beta V segments showed up in productive rearrangements about 87% or about 30% of the time in an earlier analysis of 450 to 750 of the donors. The classifier was reported to diagnose cytomegalovirus status with high specificity and sensitivity in both the original cohort and the validation cohort. A total of 150 to 200 TCR beta chains were listed by the study as associated with cytomegalovirus. A cluster of highly shared sequence variants was judged likely to represent a technical artifact of the sequencing pipeline. Compared with the 666-donor mean, donors in an Asian-associated ancestry cluster had fewer N-insertions in productive TCRs, according to a later genetic analysis.

The cohort comprised some 730 healthy bone marrow donors. Cohort members were all nominally healthy when sampled, although unrecorded immune exposures were likely present. The donor tested CMV seropositive and was one of the 289 seropositive cohort members. A peripheral blood sample was collected from each donor, and TCR beta sequencing was performed on peripheral blood mononuclear cells. Genomic DNA was extracted from the blood cell samples with the Qiagen DNeasy Blood Extraction Kit. Between the V and J ends, shortened by 1 base and 6 bases respectively, the junction contains 10 bases. The CDR3 sequence holds 14 residues, the cysteine and phenylalanine included. Just the 42-base CDR3 DNA is kept, in frame starting at base 1. Taken from the germline V gene (reference sequence), the CDR1 and CDR2 loops are SEHNR and FQNEAQ.

The sample consisted of PBMCs. This TCR derives from a man under 40 in good health and CMV-seropositive. The receptor chain draws on TRBV7-9 and TRBJ2-1, and perhaps TRBD2 as D gene, on 6 matching bases. The CDR3 in this case is CASSLDTSPNEQFF. The nucleotide sequence is TGTGCCAGCAGCTTAGATACTAGCCCCAATGAGCAGTTCTTC.